This T cell receptor (beta chain) was captured in a study of T-cell memory formation after mild COVID-19. The wider study: The TCR clusters were mostly specific to one donor. Study conclusions and caveats: Later expanders leaned CD4+, whereas clones that contracted between day 15 and 85 were balanced CD4/CD8. Pre-infection memory held some responding clones, suggesting pre-existing cross-reactive T cells responded.

TCRdb called the 5' RACE reads again in MiXCR, with one record for every CDR3 protein. This sample has about 350,000 distinct CDR3 sequences; about an eighth occur once, and the top ten carry 20% to 25%. This clonotype was picked up a small number of times. Its antigen is unknown. The CDR3 is made up of 14 amino acids. The ends were cut back, 3 bases at V and 4 bases at J, with 12 bases in the middle. The germline V gene has CDR1 MNHNS and CDR2 SASEGT. The chain has TRBV6-1 and TRBJ1-1, with a possible D match to TRBD1 (6 bases). The TCR originated in a man between 18 and 29 years old who had mild COVID-19 (a few samples of this study predate the infection). Cell type and time point are not known. Specimen: PBMCs or a T cell subset sorted from them (not recorded which). CDR3 bases: TGTGCCAGCAGTGAGAGGGGGGCGGTCACTGAAGCTTTCTTT. Translation gives CASSERGAVTEAFF.